One and the same sample provided the 32 T cell receptor beta chains below, sequenced in a study of blood T cell repertoires in COVID-19 (dated by TCRdb to 2020 to 2021). The library relied on the immunoSEQ multiplex PCR assay. This immuneACCESS table, as held by TCRdb, lists in-frame sequences with V and J called but not all clones. Of the missing ones, under half trace to an unresolved V gene in checked studies; the others have no known cause. The sample records about 47,000 clones, roughly 83% of which are singletons. Approximately 2.4% of the sample is held by the ten biggest clonotypes. Sample: peripheral blood. The receptors were sampled from a man between 50 and 59 years old with acute or convalescent COVID-19.

The rearrangement uses TRBV5-6 and TRBJ2-7, with 9 nucleotides matching TRBD2. CDR1 and CDR2 (germline): SGHDT, YYEEEE. After removal of 5 bases from V and 3 bases from J, the junction contained 3 bases not matched to a gene. This CDR3 comprises 13 residues. The CDR3 DNA follows: TGTGCCAGCAGGAATAGCGGGAGCTACGAGCAGTACTTC. Translating it yields CASRNSGSYEQYF.

The J gene is TRBJ1-1, the V gene TRBV2; 8 bases match TRBD1. CDR1 and CDR2 (germline): SNHLY, FYNNEI. The CDR3 is 13 amino acids. Trimming cost V 6 bases and J 8 bases; bases outside gene matches: 8. The CDR3 DNA follows: TGTGCCAGCAGCTGGACAGGGTCAGAAGAAGCTTTCTTT. Its translation is CASSWTGSEEAFF.

This chain connects TRBV4-2 to TRBJ2-3; 10 nucleotides line up with TRBD2. V dropped 0 bases and J dropped 4; count of bases not matched to a gene: 7. Germline V gene sequence: CDR1 LGHNA, CDR2 YNFKEQ. This CDR3 is 17 amino acids long. CDR3 sequence (DNA): TGTGCCAGCAGCCAAGATGGTAGCGGGAGGAGGTCAGATACGCAGTATTTT. Translating gives CASSQDGSGRRSDTQYF.

The V call is TRBV14, the J call TRBJ2-3; D is ambiguous. Germline CDR1 and CDR2: SGHDN and FVKESK. This CDR3 spans 16 amino acids. V lost 1 base and J 2 bases, leaving 13 bases between the germline ends. The CDR3 loop is CASSQGYSSPTDTQYF. CDR3 DNA sequence: TGTGCCAGCAGCCAAGGTTACTCCTCTCCCACAGATACGCAGTATTTT.

V and J are TRBV5-1 and TRBJ2-3; TRBD2 matches 7 bases. The CDR3 runs 16 residues. Per the germline V gene, CDR1 is SGHRS and CDR2 is YFSETQ. The J segment lost 1 base and the V segment lost 6 bases, leaving 11 bases of the junction unmatched. CDR3 loop: CASNSLAGDGTDTQYF. The CDR3 DNA reads as TGCGCCAGCAACAGTCTGGCGGGAGACGGCACAGATACGCAGTATTTT.

The chain is built from TRBV11-2 and TRBJ2-5; 14 bases match TRBD2. This CDR3 spans 15 amino acids. J lost 5 bases, V lost 5 bases, and 4 bases had no gene match. Germline-derived CDR1 and CDR2 are SGHAT and FQNNGV. CDR3 residues: CASSLGTSGSETQYF. In DNA form, the CDR3 reads TGTGCCAGCAGCCTCGGGACTAGCGGGAGTGAGACCCAGTACTTC.

This chain joins TRBV18 and TRBJ1-4, with 7 bases aligning to TRBD1. Germline V gene lookup returns CDR1 KGHSH and CDR2 LQKENI. Losses at the gene ends were 6 bases for V and 4 bases for J; bases not matched to a gene: 5. CDR3 length: 14 amino acids. CDR3 region: CASSTGQNNEKLFF. CDR3 in DNA: TGTGCCAGCTCGACGGGACAGAATAATGAAAAACTGTTTTTT.

The gene calls are TRBV3-1 (or the pseudogene TRBV3-2) and TRBJ2-7, with D possibly being TRBD1 (6 bases). CDR3 length: 13 residues. Germline assignment: CDR1 LGHDT and CDR2 YNNKEL (reference sequence). Trimming left V 10 bases short and J 3 bases short, with 16 bases between. CDR3 sequence reads: CATRPTGNYEQYF. The CDR3 DNA reads as TGTGCCACCAGACCAACAGGGAACTACGAGCAGTACTTC.

The chain joins TRBV7-9 to TRBJ1-6, with TRBD1 matching 8 bases. With V trimmed by 5 bases and J by 10 bases, 7 bases remained unmatched. Germline values: CDR1 SEHNR, CDR2 FQNEAQ (reference sequence). This CDR3 is built from 14 residues. CDR3 in DNA: TGTGCCAGCAGCCCCGGACAGGGCGGATCACCCCTCCACTTT. Translating it yields CASSPGQGGSPLHF.

The V call is TRBV7-3, the J call TRBJ2-7; TRBD1 is a possible D gene (6 bases). The V and J ends lost 2 bases and 7 bases respectively, with 12 bases between them. The length of the CDR3 is 13 residues. The germline V gene encodes CDR1 SGHTA and CDR2 FQGTGA. The CDR3 DNA follows: TGTGCCAGCAGCTTAGAAGGGGGAAGGGAGCAGTACTTC. This sequence encodes CASSLEGGREQYF.

This clone was recorded once. The chain joins TRBV5-4 to TRBJ2-3; TRBD1 matches at 10 bases. The CDR3 length is 15 residues. The V gene's germline CDR1 is SGHNT and CDR2 YYREEE (reference sequence). V shed 1 base and J 5 bases; nucleotides not matched to a gene: 4. The CDR3 spells CASSLTDRGQDTQYF. Written as DNA, the CDR3 is TGTGCCAGCAGCTTGACAGACAGGGGGCAAGATACGCAGTATTTT.

The V call is TRBV6-5, the J call TRBJ1-6, with a tentative D call TRBD1 (6 bases). There are 15 residues in the CDR3. Germline CDR1 is MNHEY and CDR2 is SVGAGI. V was shortened by 7 bases and J by 5 bases, with 15 bases between the two germline ends. The CDR3 DNA follows: TGTGCCAGCAAATTTGTGGCAGGGGATAATTCACCCCTCCACTTT. It encodes CASKFVAGDNSPLHF.

This clone occurred once. The chain links TRBV10-3 to TRBJ2-1; D unresolved. The CDR3 contains 15 residues. Looked up from germline, CDR1 is ENHRY and CDR2 is SYGVKD. V dropped 0 bases and J dropped 2 bases, with 8 bases sitting between them. The CDR3 spells CAISESEDTYNEQFF. For the CDR3, the DNA is TGTGCCATCAGTGAGTCGGAAGACACCTACAATGAGCAGTTCTTC.

For the CDR3, the DNA is TGTGCCAGCTCACAGAGAACAGGGCTTTACGAGCAGTACTTC. Its translation: CASSQRTGLYEQYF. This chain uses TRBV18 with TRBJ2-7; TRBD1 is a possible D gene (6 bases). CDR3 length equals 14 residues. Trimming took 4 bases from V and 4 from J, leaving 14 bases between them. Germline V gene lookup returns CDR1 KGHSH and CDR2 LQKENI. Looking up the rest from reference TRBV18 and TRBJ2-7 gives the full variable domain: NAGVMQNPRHLVRRRGQEARLRCSPMKGHSHVYWYRQLPEEGLKFMVYLQKENIIDESGMPKERFSAEFPKEGPSILRIQQVVRGDSAAYFCASSQRTGLYEQYFGPGTRLTVT.

The chain joins TRBV7-9 to TRBJ2-4, with TRBD1 identical over 9 bases. Germline V gene lookup returns CDR1 SEHNR and CDR2 FQNEAQ (reference sequence). Trimming cost V 5 bases and J 7 bases; bases outside gene matches: 3. CDR3 length equals 13 residues. The CDR3 DNA follows: TGTGCCAGCAGCCGTGACAGGGGGAACATTCAGTACTTC. It specifies CASSRDRGNIQYF.

The rearrangement uses TRBV18 and TRBJ2-3; 11 bases line up with TRBD2. CDR3 length equals 17 residues. Per germline, CDR1 KGHSH and CDR2 LQKENI. With V trimmed by 2 bases and J by 0 bases, 4 bases remained unmatched. As DNA, the CDR3 is TGTGCCAGCTCACCAGGGACTAGCGGCTCTAGCACAGATACGCAGTATTTT. Its translation is CASSPGTSGSSTDTQYF.

The chain is built from TRBV25-1 and TRBJ2-7, with 8 bases lining up with TRBD1. The CDR3 spans 14 residues. Germline V gene lookup returns CDR1 MGHDK and CDR2 SYGVNS. The J segment lost 5 bases and the V segment lost 2 bases, leaving 5 bases of the junction unmatched. As DNA, the CDR3 is TGTGCCAGCAGTGAAACGGACAGGGCCCACGAGCAGTACTTC. Amino acids: CASSETDRAHEQYF.

V and J are TRBV7-2 and TRBJ1-5; D gene ambiguous. Germline V gene lookup returns CDR1 SGHTA and CDR2 FQGNSA. V lost 6 bases and J lost 0, with 3 bases in between. The CDR3 is 12 residues long. CDR3 residues: CASSYSNQPQHF. CDR3 DNA: TGTGCCAGCAGTTATAGCAATCAGCCCCAGCATTTT.

J is TRBJ1-2 and V is TRBV27; D may be TRBD1 (5 bases). This CDR3 contains 15 residues. The germline V and J ends were trimmed by 5 bases and 5 bases, with 18 bases remaining between them. Germline CDR1 is MNHEY and CDR2 is SMNVEV (reference sequence). CDR3 coding DNA: TGTGCCAGCAGTACTGCACCGGGACTAAATTATGGCTACACCTTC. Its protein is CASSTAPGLNYGYTF.

This chain joins TRBV6-4 and TRBJ2-1; TRBD1 matches 11 bases. Germline-derived CDR1 and CDR2 are MRHNA and SNTAGT. With 2 bases clipped from V and 6 bases from J, the junction kept 0 bases outside the gene matches. The CDR3 runs 14 residues. CDR3 region: CASSDGTGGNEQFF. DNA of the CDR3: TGTGCCAGCAGTGACGGGACAGGGGGCAATGAGCAGTTCTTC.

The rearrangement links TRBV19 to TRBJ2-1, with 12 bases that match TRBD1. Germline trimming cut 6 bases from V and 12 bases from J; bases unmatched to any gene: 12. This CDR3 comprises 15 residues. The germline gives CDR1 LNHDA, CDR2 SQIVND (reference sequence). The CDR3 nucleotides read TGTGCCAGTAGCCCGGGACAGGGGGCCGAGTTTGGGCAGTTCTTC. Translation: CASSPGQGAEFGQFF.

This chain connects TRBV28 to TRBJ2-1, with 11 nucleotides matching TRBD2. The germline CDR1 and CDR2 sequences are MDHEN and SYDVKM. The V gene end was trimmed by 5 bases and the J gene end by 7 bases; junction bases not matched to a gene: 19. CDR3 size: 19 residues. The CDR3 DNA follows: TGTGCCAGCAGTACCCCGTTAGGGGGCACTAGCGGGAGCTCGAATGAGCAGTTCTTC. Protein: CASSTPLGGTSGSSNEQFF.

The rearrangement links TRBV9 to TRBJ2-7; 11 bases match TRBD2. The CDR3 contains 14 residues. V lost 5 bases and J lost 6; bases outside the gene matches: 7. The germline CDR1 and CDR2 sequences are SGDLS and YYNGEE. CDR3 in amino acids: CASSRGLAEGEQYF. CDR3 nucleotides: TGTGCCAGCAGTAGGGGACTAGCGGAAGGCGAGCAGTACTTC.

The chain has TRBV11-2 and TRBJ2-1; 7 nucleotides agree with TRBD2. The ends lost 5 bases at V and 0 bases at J; junction bases unmatched: 7. The CDR3 sequence is 16 residues long. Germline CDR1 and CDR2: SGHAT and FQNNGV. This CDR3 reads CASSNLAVSSYNEQFF. For the CDR3, the DNA is TGTGCCAGCAGCAACCTAGCGGTGAGCTCCTACAATGAGCAGTTCTTC.

This clone turned up a few times. The rearrangement links TRBV6-4 to TRBJ1-2; 10 nucleotides agree with TRBD1. Unmatched junction bases numbered 4, after V lost 2 bases and J lost 4 bases. The CDR3 is 15 amino acids. Germline V gene data show CDR1 as MRHNA and CDR2 as SNTAGT. The chain's CDR3 is CASSDGGTGAYGYTF. The CDR3, as DNA: TGTGCCAGCAGTGACGGCGGGACAGGGGCCTATGGCTACACCTTC.

The V gene is TRBV19, the J gene TRBJ1-1; possibly TRBD1 for D (6 bases). With 10 bases removed from V and 5 bases from J, the gap between germline ends came to 17 bases. The germline CDR1 and CDR2 sequences are LNHDA and SQIVND (reference sequence). The length of the CDR3 is 13 residues. The CDR3 coding sequence is TGTGCCATCAAGGGGGTGGGGGAAACTGAAGCTTTCTTT. Protein product: CAIKGVGETEAFF.

The rearrangement links TRBV3-1 (or the pseudogene TRBV3-2) to TRBJ1-3, with 7 bases aligning to TRBD1. The CDR3 loop spans 17 amino acids. With 0 bases clipped from V and 3 bases from J, the junction kept 8 bases outside the gene matches. The V gene's germline CDR1 is LGHDT and CDR2 YNNKEL (reference sequence). In DNA, the CDR3 is TGTGCCAGCAGCCAAGATGGAGGGGGCGCCGGTGGAAACACCATATATTTT. It specifies CASSQDGGGAGGNTIYF.

The chain couples TRBV19 to TRBJ2-4, with D maybe TRBD2 (5 bases). V shed 6 bases and J shed 1 base, with 7 bases lying between them. Germline CDR1 reads LNHDA; CDR2 reads SQIVND (reference sequence). The CDR3 sequence is 13 residues long. This CDR3 reads CASRGAAKNIQYF. CDR3 bases: TGTGCCAGTAGGGGAGCGGCCAAAAACATTCAGTACTTC.

This chain joins TRBV28 and TRBJ1-6; no clear D. CDR1 is MDHEN, CDR2 SYDVKM, per germline. The germline V and J ends were trimmed by 6 bases and 5 bases, with 8 bases remaining between them. CDR3 size: 13 residues. This CDR3 reads CASSETDNSPLHF. The CDR3, as DNA: TGTGCCAGCAGCGAAACAGATAATTCACCCCTCCACTTT.

This clone came up once. The CDR3 spells CASSIGRGVNNEQFF. The CDR3 region has the DNA TGTGCCAGTAGTATTGGGCGGGGGGTAAACAATGAGCAGTTCTTC. The genes are TRBV19 and TRBJ2-1, with 8 bases aligning to TRBD2. The CDR3 length is 15 residues. V trimming: 3 bases; J trimming: 5 bases; junction bases outside the gene matches: 6. Germline CDR1 and CDR2: LNHDA and SQIVND (reference sequence).

This chain connects TRBV10-3 to TRBJ2-5, with 10 bases that match TRBD1. J lost 4 bases, V lost 3 bases, and 5 bases had no gene match. This CDR3 has 15 amino acids. Germline CDR1 ENHRY, CDR2 SYGVKD. This chain's CDR3 is CAISERQGATETQYF. The DNA for the CDR3 is TGTGCCATCAGTGAACGACAGGGGGCGACAGAGACCCAGTACTTC.

This clone was recorded once. The chain is built from TRBV19 and TRBJ2-7, with D maybe TRBD1 (6 bases). CDR1 and CDR2 from the germline V gene are LNHDA and SQIVND (reference sequence). The CDR3 is 15 residues long. V was shortened by 3 bases and J by 0 bases, with 12 bases between the two germline ends. Here the CDR3 DNA reads TGTGCCAGTAGTATTTCAGGGGAGAGCTCCTACGAGCAGTACTTC. As protein: CASSISGESSYEQYF.